The 24 T cell receptor beta chains reported below all come from one sample, sequenced in a study of blood T cell repertoires in COVID-19. Here immunoSEQ multiplex PCR was the method, and the copy in TCRdb shows in-frame clones only, minus some. The sample includes roughly 81,000 clones, more than 70% of them seen just once. The sample was peripheral blood. These receptors came from an elderly man with active or convalescent COVID-19.

The chain has TRBV27 and TRBJ2-1, with TRBD2 identical over 13 bases. The V gene end was trimmed by 4 bases and the J gene end by 8 bases; junction bases not matched to a gene: 5. The CDR3 loop spans 15 amino acids. Per the germline V gene, CDR1 is MNHEY and CDR2 is SMNVEV (reference sequence). CDR3: CASSSRLAGGHEQFF. CDR3 bases: TGTGCCAGCAGTTCCAGACTAGCGGGAGGACATGAGCAGTTCTTC.

The chain has TRBV5-4 and TRBJ2-7; 13 positions agree with TRBD2. The CDR3 loop spans 17 amino acids. Trimming cost V 3 bases and J 4 bases; bases outside gene matches: 10. Germline lookup yields CDR1 SGHNT and CDR2 YYREEE (reference sequence). CDR3 in amino acids: CASSSSWGGLAGYEQYF. Here the CDR3 DNA reads TGTGCCAGCAGCTCCTCGTGGGGGGGACTAGCGGGATACGAGCAGTACTTC.

The chain combines TRBV7-3 with TRBJ2-3; D is perhaps TRBD2 (6 bases). The germline V and J ends were trimmed by 1 base and 0 bases, with 11 bases remaining between them. In germline, CDR1 is SGHTA, CDR2 FQGTGA. The CDR3 runs 16 residues. The CDR3 region has the DNA TGTGCCAGCAGCTTAAATGGGGGGTTAAGCACAGATACGCAGTATTTT. Its translation is CASSLNGGLSTDTQYF. Looking up the rest from reference TRBV7-3 and TRBJ2-3 gives the full variable domain: GAGVSQTPSNKVTEKGKYVELRCDPISGHTALYWYRQSLGQGPEFLIYFQGTGAADDSGLPNDRFFAVRPEGSVSTLKIQRTERGDSAVYLCASSLNGGLSTDTQYFGPGTRLTVL.

The J gene is TRBJ2-5, the V gene TRBV6-5; 7 positions agree with TRBD2. Looked up from germline, CDR1 is MNHEY and CDR2 is SVGAGI. The CDR3 loop spans 14 amino acids. Unmatched junction bases numbered 1, after V lost 0 bases and J lost 3 bases. CDR3 DNA: TGTGCCAGCAGTTACTCGGGGAGGGAAGAGACCCAGTACTTC. Encoded protein: CASSYSGREETQYF.

The V call is TRBV10-2, the J call TRBJ2-5, with 9 nucleotides matching TRBD1. V lost 7 bases to trimming and J lost 4 bases; unmatched junction nucleotides: 7. Germline assignment: CDR1 WSHSY and CDR2 SAAADI. The CDR3 sequence is 14 residues long. CDR3 residues: CASIDRGASETQYF. The CDR3 bases are TGCGCCAGCATTGACAGGGGGGCTTCAGAGACCCAGTACTTC.

This clone has only one observation. The rearrangement uses TRBV27 and TRBJ2-7, with TRBD1 matching over 8 bases. CDR1 is MNHEY, CDR2 SMNVEV, per germline (reference sequence). The CDR3 runs 14 residues. Trimming removed 1 base from V and 2 bases from J; junction bases left unmatched: 1. Here the CDR3 reads CASSLYRGAYEQYF. The DNA of the CDR3 is TGTGCCAGCAGTTTATACAGGGGGGCCTACGAGCAGTACTTC.

This chain joins TRBV3-1 (or the pseudogene TRBV3-2) and TRBJ1-1; 9 nucleotides match TRBD1. This CDR3 contains 14 residues. V dropped 6 bases and J dropped 1; count of bases not matched to a gene: 3. The germline CDR1 and CDR2 sequences are LGHDT and YNNKEL (reference sequence). CDR3 in amino acids: CASRRQGENTEAFF. The CDR3 bases are TGTGCCAGCAGACGACAGGGGGAGAACACTGAAGCTTTCTTT.

This chain connects TRBV5-1 to TRBJ2-1, with TRBD1 as a possible D gene (5 bases). The V gene's germline CDR1 is SGHRS and CDR2 YFSETQ. The CDR3 loop spans 14 amino acids. V dropped 0 bases and J dropped 6 bases, with 10 bases sitting between them. CDR3 nucleotide sequence: TGCGCCAGCAGCTTGGGTGATACAGGCAATGAGCAGTTCTTC. This sequence encodes CASSLGDTGNEQFF.

The chain carries TRBV7-6 and TRBJ2-1, with 11 positions matching TRBD2. The germline CDR1 and CDR2 sequences are SGHVS and FNYEAQ. This CDR3 comprises 16 residues. V gave up 5 bases and J gave up 4 bases; unmatched junction bases: 7. CDR3 sequence reads: CASSRTGTSGYNEQFF. CDR3 bases: TGTGCCAGCAGCCGTACAGGGACTAGCGGTTACAATGAGCAGTTCTTC.

V is TRBV28 and J is TRBJ1-2, with TRBD1 matching 8 bases. V was pared by 6 bases and J by 8 bases, with 11 bases of the junction left unmatched. This CDR3 has 14 residues. In germline, CDR1 is MDHEN, CDR2 SYDVKM. The CDR3 loop is CASRGQGRERGYTF. Here the CDR3 DNA reads TGTGCCAGCAGAGGACAGGGACGGGAGCGCGGCTACACCTTC.

This rearrangement joins TRBV7-3 to TRBJ1-1; 7 bases are shared with TRBD1. The V segment lost 6 bases and the J segment 3 bases; nucleotides outside the gene matches: 7. The CDR3 is 14 residues long. Germline lookup yields CDR1 SGHTA and CDR2 FQGTGA. The chain's CDR3 is CASRMGTADTEAFF. Written as DNA, the CDR3 is TGTGCCAGCAGGATGGGGACAGCAGACACTGAAGCTTTCTTT.

This chain uses TRBV5-1 with TRBJ2-7; D gene ambiguous. Germline CDR1 SGHRS, CDR2 YFSETQ. V was cut by 4 bases and J by 2 bases, with 4 bases left in between. This CDR3 is built from 11 residues. The CDR3 coding sequence is TGCGCCAGCAGCGAGGCCTACGAGCAGTACTTC. Translating gives CASSEAYEQYF.

This chain connects TRBV4-3 to TRBJ1-2, with no clear D. CDR1 and CDR2 (germline): LGHNA, YSLEER. V was trimmed by 0 bases and J by 4 bases, leaving 12 bases between them. The CDR3 sequence is 15 residues long. The CDR3 DNA is TGCGCCAGCAGCCAAGATCGCAGTTACCTCTATGGCTACACCTTC. It yields the protein CASSQDRSYLYGYTF.

The chain has TRBV2 and TRBJ2-1, with 8 bases fitting TRBD1. The CDR3 consists of 14 residues. Germline lookup yields CDR1 SNHLY and CDR2 FYNNEI. V was clipped by 9 bases and J by 5 bases; unmatched bases: 9. CDR3 residues: CARAGTGLDNEQFF. The CDR3 coding sequence is TGTGCCAGAGCCGGGACAGGACTCGACAATGAGCAGTTCTTC.

The chain uses TRBV7-2 and TRBJ2-1; tentative D call: TRBD2 (6 bases). The CDR3 covers 15 residues. Trimming shortened V by 0 bases and J by 5 bases, and 11 bases separated the two germline ends. The V gene's germline CDR1 is SGHTA and CDR2 FQGNSA. The CDR3 DNA sequence: TGTGCCAGCAGCTTAGCGATTAGCGGCCACAATGAGCAGTTCTTC. This codes for CASSLAISGHNEQFF.

This clone showed up just a few times. V gene TRBV30 combines with J gene TRBJ1-4, with D maybe TRBD1 (5 bases). In germline, CDR1 is GTSNPN, CDR2 SVGIG (reference sequence). The CDR3 length is 15 residues. V was shortened by 0 bases and J by 5 bases, with 13 bases between the two germline ends. This chain's CDR3 is CAWSVRRVNNEKLFF. The CDR3 DNA reads TGTGCCTGGAGTGTACGCAGGGTAAACAATGAAAAACTGTTTTTT.

Here the CDR3 reads CASSYGRADTQYF. The CDR3 nucleotides are TGTGCCAGCAGTTACGGGAGGGCAGATACGCAGTATTTT. The chain recombines TRBV6-2 or TRBV6-3 with TRBJ2-3, with 7 bases matching TRBD2. Germline V gene sequence: CDR1 MNHEY, CDR2 SVGEGT. CDR3 length: 13 amino acids. The J segment lost 4 bases and the V segment lost 2 bases, leaving 0 bases of the junction unmatched.

V and J are TRBV27 and TRBJ2-2, with TRBD1 matching 7 bases. Germline lookup yields CDR1 MNHEY and CDR2 SMNVEV (reference sequence). The ends lost 6 bases at V and 4 bases at J; junction bases unmatched: 5. The CDR3 length is 14 residues. CDR3 amino acids: CASSTGASTGELFF. The CDR3 bases are TGTGCCAGCAGCACAGGGGCGTCCACCGGGGAGCTGTTTTTT.

The chain is built from TRBV29-1 and TRBJ1-6; possible D gene TRBD1, 5 bases. V lost 4 bases and J 5 bases, leaving 9 bases between the germline ends. This CDR3 is 13 amino acids long. Germline lookup yields CDR1 SQVTM and CDR2 ANQGSEA. The CDR3 DNA sequence: TGCAGCGTTGGAGACAGAAATAATTCACCCCTCCACTTT. It yields the protein CSVGDRNNSPLHF. The whole variable domain, remainder taken from reference TRBV29-1 and TRBJ1-6, is SAVISQKPSRDICQRGTSLTIQCQVDSQVTMMFWYRQQPGQSLTLIATANQGSEATYESGFVIDKFPISRPNLTFSTLTVSNMSPEDSSIYLCSVGDRNNSPLHFGNGTRLTVT.

The chain employs TRBV28 and TRBJ1-6; weak D call: TRBD1 (5 bases). The CDR3 is 14 amino acids. The germline CDR1 and CDR2 sequences are MDHEN and SYDVKM. Trimming took 2 bases from V and 13 from J, leaving 15 bases between them. CDR3 protein: CASSLRGTTNPLHF. The CDR3 coding sequence is TGTGCCAGCAGTTTACGGGGGACTACCAATCCCCTCCACTTT.

The chain joins TRBV7-8 to TRBJ2-1, with D perhaps TRBD1 (6 bases). Trimming shortened V by 4 bases and J by 4 bases, and 14 bases separated the two germline ends. The V gene's germline CDR1 is SGHVS and CDR2 FQNEAQ. This CDR3 is 15 amino acids long. CDR3 nucleotides: TGTGCCAGCAGCTCCACCCGGGACAAATACAATGAGCAGTTCTTC. Translating gives CASSSTRDKYNEQFF. Full variable domain (rest looked up from reference TRBV7-8 and TRBJ2-1): GAGVSQSPRYKVAKRGQDVALRCDPISGHVSLFWYQQALGQGPEFLTYFQNEAQLDKSGLPSDRFFAERPEGSVSTLKIQRTQQEDSAVYLCASSSTRDKYNEQFFGPGTRLTVL.

This rearrangement joins TRBV3-1 (or the pseudogene TRBV3-2) to TRBJ2-1, with D possibly TRBD1 on 7 matching bases. There are 16 residues in the CDR3. The V gene lost 0 bases and the J gene lost 8 bases, with 17 bases spanning the gap. The germline gives CDR1 LGHDT, CDR2 YNNKEL (reference sequence). This CDR3 is CASSQDRGRDRDEQFF. CDR3 in DNA: TGTGCCAGCAGCCAAGATAGGGGGCGGGATCGGGATGAGCAGTTCTTC.

This chain joins TRBV10-3 and TRBJ2-1; a possible D gene is TRBD2 (6 bases). The germline gives CDR1 ENHRY, CDR2 SYGVKD. CDR3 length: 13 amino acids. Trimming shortened V by 10 bases and J by 8 bases, and 18 bases separated the two germline ends. The CDR3 DNA reads TGTGCCACGGCTAGGGCTAGCGATTATGAGCAGTTCTTC. It specifies CATARASDYEQFF.

V usage is TRBV10-1 and J usage is TRBJ2-1, with 7 bases lining up with TRBD2. CDR1 is WNHNN, CDR2 SYGVQD, per germline (reference sequence). Trimming cost V 4 bases and J 7 bases; bases outside gene matches: 7. CDR3 length: 14 amino acids. In DNA form, the CDR3 reads TGCGCCAGCAGTGGGGCGGGAGCCGCGAATGAGCAGTTCTTC. Protein: CASSGAGAANEQFF.